This TCR beta chain was profiled in a study of OX40 agonist ivuxolimab in advanced cancers. Samples of blood were obtained at baseline, on cycle 4 day 1, and on cycle 7 day 1. This clone is deemed medium-sized. This table comes from immunoSEQ multiplex PCR, and its TCRdb copy is limited to in-frame clones, with some not included. The sample contains 20,000 to 25,000 clones, approximately 90% of which appear only once. Germline-derived CDR1 and CDR2 are WNHNN and SYGVQD (reference sequence). V was pared by 8 bases and J by 5 bases, with 11 bases between. CDR3 length equals 12 residues. The chain recombines TRBV10-1 with TRBJ2-3; D might be TRBD2 (5 bases). This sequence was found in an adult with an advanced solid tumor such as melanoma, head and neck, liver or kidney cancer. This sample comprised CD4+ or CD8+ T cells sorted from blood, obtained in a trial of the OX40 agonist ivuxolimab. The CDR3 DNA reads as TGCGCCAGCGGCGAGGCGGGAGATACGCAGTATTTT. Protein sequence: CASGEAGDTQYF.